This T cell receptor (beta chain) was sequenced in a study of T cell changes during pregnancy in multiple sclerosis. Germline V gene data show CDR1 as SGHTA and CDR2 as FQGNSA. This CDR3 has 15 residues. V was pared by 2 bases and J by 0 bases, with 10 bases between. The method was immunoSEQ multiplex PCR; TCRdb's version includes in-frame clones alone and lacks a portion of them. The sample yields around 20,000 clones, 70% to 90% seen once. The rearrangement uses TRBV7-2 and TRBJ1-1; D gene uncertain. The sequence derives from a female donor in good health, enrolled as a control in a pregnancy study. The sequenced sample was CD8+ T cells from peripheral blood mononuclear cells, obtained in the second trimester of pregnancy. Here the CDR3 reads CASSLNAGLNTEAFF. Written as DNA, the CDR3 is TGTGCCAGCAGCTTAAATGCGGGATTGAACACTGAAGCTTTCTTT.